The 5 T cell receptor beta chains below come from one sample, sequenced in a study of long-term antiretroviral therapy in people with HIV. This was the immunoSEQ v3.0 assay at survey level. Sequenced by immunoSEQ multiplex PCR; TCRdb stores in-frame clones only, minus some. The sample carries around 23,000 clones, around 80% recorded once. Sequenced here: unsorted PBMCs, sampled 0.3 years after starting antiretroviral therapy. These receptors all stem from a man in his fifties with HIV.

In nucleotides, the CDR3 is TGTGCCAGCAGCGGGGGGACAGATTACAATGAGCAGTTCTTC. Encoded protein: CASSGGTDYNEQFF. V is TRBV5-5 and J is TRBJ2-1, with a weak D call TRBD1 (7 bases). The CDR3 contains 14 residues. Germline values: CDR1 SGHKS, CDR2 YYEKEE (reference sequence). V lost 4 bases and J 4 bases, leaving 12 bases between the germline ends.

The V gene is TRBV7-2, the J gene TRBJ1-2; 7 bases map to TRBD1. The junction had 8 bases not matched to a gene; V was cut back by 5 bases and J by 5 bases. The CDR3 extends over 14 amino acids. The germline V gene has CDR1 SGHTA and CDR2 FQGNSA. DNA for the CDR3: TGTGCCAGCAGCACGACAGGGTCCCCTTATGGCTACACCTTC. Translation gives CASSTTGSPYGYTF.

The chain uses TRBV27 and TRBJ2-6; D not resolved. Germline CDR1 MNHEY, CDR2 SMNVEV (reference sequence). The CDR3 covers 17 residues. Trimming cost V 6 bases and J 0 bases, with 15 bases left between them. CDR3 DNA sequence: TGTGCCAGCAGAAAGTATGGACGTTACTCTGGGGCCAACGTCCTGACTTTC. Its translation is CASRKYGRYSGANVLTF. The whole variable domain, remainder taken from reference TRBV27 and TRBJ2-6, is EAQVTQNPRYLITVTGKKLTVTCSQNMNHEYMSWYRQDPGLGLRQIYYSMNVEVTDKGDVPEGYKVSRKEKRNFPLILESPSPNQTSLYFCASRKYGRYSGANVLTFGAGSRLTVL.

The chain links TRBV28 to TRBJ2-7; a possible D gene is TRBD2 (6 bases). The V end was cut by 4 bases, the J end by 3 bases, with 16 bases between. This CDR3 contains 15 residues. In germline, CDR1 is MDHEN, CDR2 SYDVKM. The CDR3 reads CASSSGGAVSYEQYF. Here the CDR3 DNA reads TGTGCCAGCAGTTCGGGCGGGGCGGTTAGCTACGAGCAGTACTTC.

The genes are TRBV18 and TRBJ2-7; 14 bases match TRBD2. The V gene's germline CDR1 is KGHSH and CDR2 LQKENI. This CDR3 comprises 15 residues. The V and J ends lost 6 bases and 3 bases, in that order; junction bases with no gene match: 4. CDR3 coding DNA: TGTGCCAGCTCTACCGGGACTAGCGGGAGCTACGAGCAGTACTTC. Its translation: CASSTGTSGSYEQYF.